This TCR beta chain was recovered during a study of blood T cells in healthy people across ages. Alongside a J-beta primer mix, a sample-barcoded 5' primer served in a second PCR lasting about 7 to 12 cycles. TCRdb ran MiXCR on the 5' RACE reads and lists one entry per CDR3 protein. The data hold 1.5 million to 2 million distinct CDR3 sequences, with more than 35% observed a single time. Losses at the gene ends were 4 bases for V and 11 bases for J; bases not matched to a gene: 15. The CDR3 sequence is 14 residues long. Germline V CDR1 and CDR2: SQVTM, ANQGSEA. This clonotype was seen repeatedly, ten times or more.

The rearrangement uses TRBV29-1 and TRBJ2-5, with 8 bases fitting TRBD1. This clonotype was obtained from a human donor in good health. The sample comprised blood. The CDR3 coding sequence is TGCAGCGTTGGGGCATTTCAGGGGGCAAAAGAGCAGTACTTC. Translation: CSVGAFQGAKEQYF.